Listed here are 15 T cell receptor beta chains from one sample, sequenced in a study of blood T cell repertoires in COVID-19 (dated by TCRdb to the early 2020s). The library was produced with the immunoSEQ multiplex PCR assay. Entries here come from immuneACCESS through TCRdb and include only in-frame sequences with V and J called. Some clones fail to appear in such tables; in the studies checked, an unresolved V gene covers under half of the shortfall, and the cause of the remainder is unknown. The sample includes about 260,000 clones, with about 87% observed a single time. Roughly 8.6% of the sample is taken by the ten largest. Sequences were obtained from peripheral blood. Every receptor here comes from a human donor in a cohort sampled during active COVID-19.

This sequence joins TRBV4-1 and TRBJ1-5; D is uncertain. Trimming took off 0 bases at V and 4 bases at J, with 13 bases between the two ends. The germline CDR1 and CDR2 sequences are MGHRA and YSYEKL. This CDR3 is built from 16 residues. CDR3 in DNA: TGCGCCAGCAGCCAAGAGGCTACGGGTTCTAATCAGCCCCAGCATTTT. It translates to CASSQEATGSNQPQHF.

The chain links TRBV7-8 to TRBJ2-3; D is possibly TRBD2 (6 bases). Germline V lookup: CDR1 SGHVS, CDR2 FQNEAQ. V was shortened by 5 bases and J by 2 bases, with 17 bases between the two germline ends. The length of the CDR3 is 16 residues. CDR3 region: CASSLPGRGFTDTQYF. The DNA for the CDR3 is TGTGCCAGCAGCCTACCGGGGCGGGGATTCACAGATACGCAGTATTTT.

This clone was found a few times. An end of the junction does not agree with germline; a read error may underlie this. The chain is built from TRBV7-9 and TRBJ1-1, with D maybe TRBD1 (6 bases). This CDR3 is built from 12 residues. Germline lookup yields CDR1 SEHNR and CDR2 FQNEAQ (reference sequence). The DNA for the CDR3 is TGTGCCAGCAGCTGGGGCGACACTCAGGGGTACTTT. Translation: CASSWGDTQGYF.

The chain uses TRBV4-1 and TRBJ1-5; unclear D gene. V dropped 1 base and J dropped 9 bases, with 16 bases sitting between them. CDR3 length: 15 residues. CDR1 MGHRA and CDR2 YSYEKL come from the germline V gene. CDR3 in DNA: TGCGCCAGCAGCCAAGCGGGAGAGGCTCGAGGGCCCCAGCATTTT. Residues: CASSQAGEARGPQHF.

This chain connects TRBV20-1 to TRBJ2-7; TRBD1 is a possible D gene (5 bases). The CDR3 spans 14 residues. Germline lookup yields CDR1 DFQATT and CDR2 SNEGSKA (reference sequence). V lost 3 bases and J 0 bases, leaving 12 bases between the germline ends. The CDR3 reads CSASWQGYSYEQYF. CDR3 in DNA: TGCAGTGCTAGTTGGCAGGGCTACTCCTACGAGCAGTACTTC.

The V call is TRBV9, the J call TRBJ2-7; 8 bases fit TRBD2. V was pared by 0 bases and J by 3 bases, with 5 bases of the junction left unmatched. Germline assignment: CDR1 SGDLS and CDR2 YYNGEE. The CDR3 length is 15 residues. CDR3 in amino acids: CASSVGSSGLYEQYF. CDR3 bases: TGTGCCAGCAGCGTAGGATCTAGCGGGCTCTACGAGCAGTACTTC.

The chain uses TRBV5-1 and TRBJ2-1; D is ambiguous. Trimming cost V 3 bases and J 7 bases, with 17 bases left between them. The CDR3 is made up of 15 amino acids. Germline V gene lookup returns CDR1 SGHRS and CDR2 YFSETQ. The CDR3 region has the DNA TGCGCCAGCAGCTCCGACGGAAGAGCGTCAAATGAGCAGTTCTTC. Translating it yields CASSSDGRASNEQFF.

The chain employs TRBV5-1 and TRBJ1-3; D gene uncertain. Germline CDR1 and CDR2: SGHRS and YFSETQ. V was cut by 3 bases and J by 0 bases, with 13 bases left in between. The CDR3 is 16 amino acids. CDR3: CASSSNSRSSGNTIYF. The CDR3 DNA sequence: TGCGCCAGCAGCTCAAATTCCCGGAGCTCTGGAAACACCATATATTTT.

This clone was seen only once. The V call is TRBV6-5, the J call TRBJ2-7; 7 bases fit TRBD1. CDR3 length equals 14 residues. With V trimmed by 9 bases and J by 1 base, 9 bases remained unmatched. The germline CDR1 and CDR2 sequences are MNHEY and SVGAGI. CDR3 nucleotides: TGTGCCAGTACCACAGGGGCAGCATCCTACGAGCAGTACTTC. It encodes CASTTGAASYEQYF.

This rearrangement joins TRBV7-9 to TRBJ1-1; no firm D call. Germline lookup yields CDR1 SEHNR and CDR2 FQNEAQ (reference sequence). The length of the CDR3 is 13 residues. The germline V and J ends were trimmed by 5 bases and 1 base, with 8 bases remaining between them. CDR3 nucleotides: TGTGCCAGCAGCGCCTCAGAGAACACTGAAGCTTTCTTT. It codes for CASSASENTEAFF.

The CDR3 protein is CATSDPSGSSAGELFF. CDR3 in DNA: TGTGCCACCAGTGATCCTAGCGGGAGTTCCGCCGGGGAGCTGTTTTTT. The chain combines TRBV24-1 with TRBJ2-2, with 10 bases matching TRBD2. The CDR3 has 16 residues. V was clipped by 3 bases and J by 6 bases; unmatched bases: 6. Germline CDR1 reads KGHDR; CDR2 reads SFDVKD.

The chain has TRBV5-5 and TRBJ2-7; 11 bases are a match to TRBD2. The CDR3 loop spans 16 amino acids. CDR1 is SGHKS and CDR2 is YYEKEE in the germline V gene (reference sequence). J gave up 4 bases and V 2 bases, and 8 bases lay outside the gene matches. The CDR3 loop is CASSFGGTSGRYEQYF. CDR3 sequence (DNA): TGTGCCAGCAGCTTTGGGGGGACTAGCGGACGTTACGAGCAGTACTTC.

The chain recombines TRBV28 with TRBJ1-2; a weak D match, TRBD1 (5 bases). CDR1 and CDR2 from the germline V gene are MDHEN and SYDVKM. This CDR3 is 16 amino acids long. V lost 5 bases and J lost 2, with 18 bases in between. The CDR3 sequence is CASSRAGGGTNYGYTF. The CDR3 nucleotides are TGTGCCAGCAGTCGGGCAGGCGGGGGAACCAACTATGGCTACACCTTC.

The chain has TRBV21-1 and TRBJ2-5; the DNA was not compared with TRBD2, the D call given in the table. TRBV21-1 is recorded as a pseudogene. The CDR3 has 14 residues. Here the CDR3 DNA reads TGTGCCAGAGGTAGCGGGGGGGCCCAGGAGACCCAGTACTTC. This codes for CARGSGGAQETQYF.

V gene TRBV29-1 combines with J gene TRBJ1-2; no clear D gene. The CDR3 spans 12 residues. V lost 0 bases to trimming and J lost 8 bases, with 10 bases between them. Germline loops: CDR1 SQVTM, CDR2 ANQGSEA. This CDR3 reads CSVEDWGEGYTF. The CDR3 DNA reads TGCAGCGTTGAAGATTGGGGAGAAGGCTACACCTTC.